This TCR beta chain was identified in a study of cytomegalovirus exposure and HLA in healthy donors. Study-level points and caveats: Most of the CMV-associated TCR beta chains (in a later analysis) appeared to be HLA-restricted. Presence/absence analysis assumed near-uniform sequencing depth across donors. Researchers catalogued around 150 TCR beta chains as cytomegalovirus-associated.

Remarks on this clone: Its antigen is as yet unknown.

This CDR3 spans 12 amino acids. In germline, CDR1 is MNHNS, CDR2 SASEGT. V was trimmed by 3 bases and J by 7 bases, leaving 6 bases between them. The study ran its PCR with 60 Vbeta and 13 Jbeta primers. Clones were sequenced by immunoSEQ multiplex PCR, and TCRdb holds only the in-frame ones, with some missing. The table shows roughly 130,000 clones, with about 82% occurring only once. The sequenced material came from PBMCs. The chain links TRBV6-1 to TRBJ2-2; D is uncertain. This TCR was recovered from a boy aged 5-17 years in good health and CMV-seronegative. In DNA form, the CDR3 reads TGTGCCAGCAGTGATAGGAGCGGGGAGCTGTTTTTT. It encodes CASSDRSGELFF.